This paragraph covers one T cell receptor (beta chain) sequence. This entry comes from a study of CD8+ T cells in alopecia areata. Losses at the gene ends were 4 bases for V and 6 bases for J; bases not matched to a gene: 8. Germline V CDR1 and CDR2: SGHRS, YFSETQ. The CDR3 extends over 15 amino acids. As the sequencing template, cDNA was produced by extracting RNA and reverse transcribing it. Sequencing used immunoSEQ multiplex PCR; TCRdb keeps in-frame clones, though not all of them. The table shows more than 110,000 clones, with about 60% occurring only once. The chain joins TRBV5-1 to TRBJ1-5; 9 bases map to TRBD1. Sequences were derived from CD4+ T cells sorted from blood, sampled at week 0. This TCR was sampled from a human donor with alopecia areata. The CDR3 reads CASSPQGARGQPQHF. In nucleotides, the CDR3 is TGCGCCAGCAGCCCACAGGGGGCGCGAGGTCAGCCCCAGCATTTT.